The 10 T cell receptor beta chains below were found in one sample sequenced in a study of shared clonotypes between healthy human individuals. Sequencing was performed with immunoSEQ multiplex PCR; in TCRdb, only in-frame clones are kept and a portion is missing. This table has roughly 480,000 clones, around 80% appearing once. The source material was PBMCs. The receptors derive from a woman in her thirties or forties in good health. Some clones in this sample may be carry-over from other donors' samples.

Only one count was recorded for this clone. The chain joins TRBV19 to TRBJ2-7; possible D gene TRBD2, 6 bases. V dropped 4 bases and J dropped 2 bases, with 12 bases sitting between them. In germline, CDR1 is LNHDA, CDR2 SQIVND (reference sequence). The CDR3 contains 14 residues. The CDR3 spells CASSTTGLTYEQYF. The CDR3, as DNA: TGTGCCAGTAGTACCACGGGACTTACCTACGAGCAGTACTTC.

The gene calls are TRBV30 and TRBJ1-6; D gene unclear. Germline CDR1 is GTSNPN and CDR2 is SVGIG (reference sequence). Trimming removed 3 bases at V and 10 bases at J, with 13 bases between. This CDR3 is built from 13 residues. CDR3 protein: CAWSAAVRSPLHF. DNA of the CDR3: TGTGCCTGGAGCGCCGCCGTTAGGTCACCCCTCCACTTT.

The sample holds one count of this clone. V gene TRBV28 combines with J gene TRBJ2-5, with TRBD2 matching 9 bases. Per the germline V gene, CDR1 is MDHEN and CDR2 is SYDVKM. CDR3 length: 16 amino acids. V lost 3 bases to trimming and J lost 3 bases; unmatched junction nucleotides: 8. CDR3 in amino acids: CASSLAGGGNKETQYF. CDR3 DNA sequence: TGTGCCAGCAGTTTGGCGGGAGGGGGGAATAAAGAGACCCAGTACTTC. The entire variable domain, with the rest obtained from reference TRBV28 and TRBJ2-5, is as follows: DVKVTQSSRYLVKRTGEKVFLECVQDMDHENMFWYRQDPGLGLRLIYFSYDVKMKEKGDIPEGYSVSREKKERFSLILESASTNQTSMYLCASSLAGGGNKETQYFGPGTRLLVL.

The chain carries TRBV9 and TRBJ2-3; 9 nucleotides match TRBD2. V was pared by 0 bases and J by 6 bases, with 8 bases of the junction left unmatched. The germline V gene has CDR1 SGDLS and CDR2 YYNGEE. This CDR3 comprises 16 residues. The DNA of the CDR3 is TGTGCCAGCAGCGTAGGCGGGAGGGCCGATTCGGATACGCAGTATTTT. Translation: CASSVGGRADSDTQYF. Full variable domain (rest looked up from reference TRBV9 and TRBJ2-3): DSGVTQTPKHLITATGQRVTLRCSPRSGDLSVYWYQQSLDQGLQFLIQYYNGEERAKGNILERFSAQQFPDLHSELNLSSLELGDSALYFCASSVGGRADSDTQYFGPGTRLTVL.

The chain links TRBV27 to TRBJ2-7; 9 nucleotides agree with TRBD1. V shed 6 bases and J 2 bases; nucleotides not matched to a gene: 14. CDR1 is MNHEY and CDR2 is SMNVEV in the germline V gene (reference sequence). CDR3 size: 17 residues. The CDR3 sequence: CASRSDRGGLNPYEQYF. The CDR3 DNA sequence: TGTGCCAGCAGATCGGACAGGGGTGGACTAAACCCCTACGAGCAGTACTTC.

This clone was detected once. The gene calls are TRBV7-3 and TRBJ1-1; no clear D gene. Trimming took off 1 base at V and 1 base at J, with 7 bases between the two ends. Germline V gene lookup returns CDR1 SGHTA and CDR2 FQGTGA. This CDR3 spans 14 amino acids. CDR3 in amino acids: CASSLSGENTEAFF. For the CDR3, the DNA is TGTGCCAGCAGCTTAAGTGGGGAGAACACTGAAGCTTTCTTT.

The CDR3 coding sequence is TGTGCCAGCAGCTTAGCTGAGTGGGCCGGGCGTATAAACATTCAGTACTTC. It specifies CASSLAEWAGRINIQYF. The chain recombines TRBV7-9 with TRBJ2-4; D remains ambiguous. This CDR3 spans 17 amino acids. Trimming stripped 0 bases from V and 6 bases from J, with 18 bases between. Germline CDR1 is SEHNR and CDR2 is FQNEAQ (reference sequence).

This clone is a singleton in its sample. This chain uses TRBV7-8 with TRBJ2-5, with D possibly being TRBD2 (8 bases). V lost 5 bases and J 4 bases, leaving 20 bases between the germline ends. CDR1 SGHVS and CDR2 FQNEAQ come from the germline V gene. The CDR3 extends over 16 amino acids. The CDR3 sequence: CASSTRTGREGETQYF. The CDR3 DNA sequence: TGTGCCAGCAGCACCCGGACAGGTCGGGAGGGAGAGACCCAGTACTTC.

The chain uses TRBV27 and TRBJ2-7; perhaps D is TRBD1 or TRBD2 (5 bases each). V lost 5 bases and J 6 bases, leaving 23 bases between the germline ends. Germline V lookup: CDR1 MNHEY, CDR2 SMNVEV (reference sequence). The CDR3 has 16 residues. This chain's CDR3 is CASSQRVSGQGGEQYF. The CDR3 bases are TGTGCCAGCAGTCAAAGGGTATCAGGACAAGGAGGCGAGCAGTACTTC.

As concerns this clone: Other DNA sequences in this sample translate to the same CDR3. V and J are TRBV11-3 and TRBJ2-1; the match to TRBD2 covers 9 bases. Germline assignment: CDR1 SGHNT and CDR2 YENEEA. CDR3 size: 15 residues. J lost 0 bases, V lost 4 bases, and 1 base had no gene match. CDR3 region: CASSSSGNSYNEQFF. The CDR3 DNA reads TGTGCCAGCAGCTCTAGCGGGAACTCCTACAATGAGCAGTTCTTC.